The clone carrying this T cell receptor beta chain showed up many times. What it binds is not known. The time point here: longitudinal time-point 3. From 2 million PBMCs stored at -80 C, the unsorted libraries were generated. The entry originates in a study of neurological immune-mediated disorders. General study points: CDR3 amino acid sequences of expanded clones were not shared across subjects, a result suggesting private repertoires in all groups. Falling below healthy controls, multiple sclerosis showed the least TCR clonal expansion, while HTLV-1-associated myelopathy showed the most.

Every sequencing run gave over 200 million TCR-beta sequences, taken from 15-18 subjects. TCRdb called the 5' RACE reads again in MiXCR, with one record for every CDR3 protein. In the table there are more than 75,000 distinct CDR3 sequences, about 4.5% of which are singletons. Source material: PBMCs. The receptor's source is a woman aged 55 to 70 with multiple sclerosis.

For the CDR3, the DNA is TGTGCCAGCAGCCACGGCATCTCTGGAAACACCATATATTTT. Protein sequence: CASSHGISGNTIYF. The chain links TRBV14 to TRBJ1-3; unclear D gene. The CDR3 totals 14 residues. V was trimmed by 3 bases and J by 0 bases, leaving 6 bases between them. CDR1 and CDR2 (germline): SGHDN, FVKESK.